This TCR beta chain was sequenced in a study of T cell responses to AZD1222 COVID-19 vaccine. Notes on the study in general: Clonal diversity was possibly underestimated; the donors were predominantly white British and more often female. Elevations in Spike-specific TCR breadth and depth followed administration of two AZD1222 doses. Baseline serology detected seropositivity in only five to seven AZD1222 recipients.

With regard to this clone: The antigen is undetermined.

TCRdb keeps only in-frame clones here, not all; method: immunoSEQ multiplex PCR. The sample includes 140,000 to 150,000 clones, 89% of them seen just once. CDR1 MNHNS and CDR2 SASEGT come from the germline V gene. Trimming shortened V by 11 bases and J by 0 bases, and 16 bases separated the two germline ends. The CDR3 runs 14 residues. The TCR comes from an adult in good health. Sequencing was performed on peripheral blood, taken on day 0 of AZD1222 vaccination. The chain is built from TRBV6-1 and TRBJ1-1; maybe TRBD1 (5 bases). CDR3 loop: CASATGLMNTEAFF. The DNA for the CDR3 is TGTGCCTCTGCAACGGGACTGATGAACACTGAAGCTTTCTTT.